This TCR beta chain comes out of a study of graft-versus-host responses after intestinal transplantation. For the study at large: Multivisceral, liver-intestinal, or isolated intestinal grafts went to recipients.

The V gene end was trimmed by 4 bases and the J gene end by 4 bases; junction bases not matched to a gene: 9. Looked up from germline, CDR1 is SQVTM and CDR2 is ANQGSEA. The CDR3 extends over 14 amino acids. The authors processed graft tissue to release intraepithelial and lamina propria lymphocytes. The method was immunoSEQ multiplex PCR; TCRdb's version includes in-frame clones alone and lacks a portion of them. Of tens of thousands of clones listed, approximately 88% are singletons. The sequence derives from a human patient who received an intestinal transplant, so some T cells may come from the graft donor. Source: ileum tissue, taken roughly 390 days after transplant. The V and J genes are TRBV29-1 and TRBJ1-2; TRBD1 matches at 7 bases. The CDR3 nucleotides are TGCAGCGTTGCCCACCGGGACAGCGTCTATGGCTACACCTTC. It is translated as CSVAHRDSVYGYTF.